These T cell receptor beta chains were read from a single sample in a study of cytomegalovirus exposure and HLA in healthy donors. Only in-frame clones appear in the TCRdb table, and some are missing; sequencing was by immunoSEQ multiplex PCR. Here the sample spans about 150,000 clones, 80% being singletons. What was sequenced was PBMCs. These TCRs come from a man aged 25 to 45 in good health and CMV-seropositive. Each CDR3 is given with its conserved first and last residue. A D gene is named only where the DNA matches it firmly. For some rows the clone size is stated as once, few or many, or as a class when expanded; others skip it.

CDR3 length	D gene	V gene	J gene	clone size	CDR3 DNA	CDR3 protein
15	NA	TRBV5-6	TRBJ2-5	NA	TGTGCCAGCAGCGGCTTAGACTTCAGAGAGGAGACCCAGTACTTC	CASSGLDFREETQYF
13	NA	TRBV5-4	TRBJ2-7	once	TGTGCCAGCAGCTCGACTAGTAACTACGAGCAGTACTTC	CASSSTSNYEQYF
16	NA	TRBV15	TRBJ1-1	NA	TGTGCCACCAGCCCCCGTATGGGGGGAACAAACACTGAAGCTTTCTTT	CATSPRMGGTNTEAFF
12	TRBD2	TRBV29-1	TRBJ2-5	NA	TGCAGCGTTGTAAAGGCGGCGGGGGAATTGTACTTC	CSVVKAAGELYF
14	NA	TRBV6-5	TRBJ2-7	NA	TGTGCCAGCAGTTACATGGGGCAGACTGACGAGCAGTACTTC	CASSYMGQTDEQYF
12	NA	TRBV30	TRBJ2-1	NA	TGTGCCTGGACCGTATATAGAGATGAGCAGTTCTTC	CAWTVYRDEQFF
14	NA	TRBV9	TRBJ2-5	NA	TGTGCCAGCAGCCAATTCGGTTCACGAGAGACCCAGTACTTC	CASSQFGSRETQYF
13	TRBD1	TRBV19	TRBJ2-5	NA	TGTGCCAGTAGTTTCCGACAGGGGGCTACCCAGTACTTC	CASSFRQGATQYF
14	TRBD1	TRBV5-1	TRBJ2-7	NA	TGCGCCAGCAGTTCCGGGACAGGGGACTACGAGCAGTACTTC	CASSSGTGDYEQYF
15	TRBD1	TRBV4-2	TRBJ2-7	NA	TGTGCCAGCAGCCAACGACAGGGGCCCATATACGAGCAGTACTTC	CASSQRQGPIYEQYF
13	NA	TRBV5-5	TRBJ2-7	NA	TGTGCCAGCAGCTTGGGAGGTCGCTACGAGCAGTACTTC	CASSLGGRYEQYF
15	TRBD2	TRBV7-8	TRBJ2-7	NA	TGTGCCAGCAGCTCCGCTCTGGCGGGGGACTACGAGCAGTACTTC	CASSSALAGDYEQYF
13	NA	TRBV7-9	TRBJ1-2	NA	TGTGCCAGCAGCCCGGCGAGGCACTATGGCTACACCTTC	CASSPARHYGYTF
13	NA	TRBV9	TRBJ1-1	few	TGTGCCAGCAGCGTGGCGGCGAACACTGAAGCTTTCTTT	CASSVAANTEAFF
14	NA	TRBV11-2	TRBJ2-7	once	TGTGCCAGCAGCTTTCCGCAGAAGGGGTACGAGCAGTACTTC	CASSFPQKGYEQYF
14	TRBD1	TRBV5-6	TRBJ2-7	few	TGTGCCAGCAGCCTCGGGACAGGGGTCTTATGGCAGTACTTC	CASSLGTGVLWQYF
17	NA	TRBV4-2	TRBJ2-7	NA	TGTGCCAGCAGCCAAGATATCGGCTGGACAGAAAAATACGAGCAGTACTTC	CASSQDIGWTEKYEQYF
15	NA	TRBV5-6	TRBJ1-2	few	TGTGCCAGCAGCTTGTCAGGGACTAATAACTATGGCTACACCTTC	CASSLSGTNNYGYTF
14	NA	TRBV19	TRBJ1-4	NA	TGTGCCAGTAGTATATCTACAGAGAATGAAAAACTGTTTTTT	CASSISTENEKLFF
14	NA	TRBV27	TRBJ2-7	NA	TGTGCCAGCAGTATAAAGACAGCCTCCTACGAGCAGTACTTC	CASSIKTASYEQYF
15	NA	TRBV7-2	TRBJ2-4	once	TGTGCCAGCAGCTTAGCGCTTAGCGGTAAAAACATTCAGTACTTC	CASSLALSGKNIQYF
15	TRBD1	TRBV28	TRBJ2-3	NA	TGTGCCACCGGGGACAGGGGCGCCCCCACAGATACGCAGTATTTT	CATGDRGAPTDTQYF
17	TRBD2	TRBV7-9	TRBJ2-2	NA	TGTGCCAGCAGCCCGACTAGCGGGAGTGTTGGGACCGGGGAGCTGTTTTTT	CASSPTSGSVGTGELFF
15	TRBD1	TRBV19	TRBJ2-3	NA	TGTGCCAGTAGTATTACGGGACAGGGGACAGATACGCAGTATTTT	CASSITGQGTDTQYF
15	NA	TRBV19	TRBJ2-3	NA	TGTGCCAGTAGCCCAGCCTGGGGGGGCACAGATACGCAGTATTTT	CASSPAWGGTDTQYF
13	TRBD2	TRBV6-1	TRBJ2-1	NA	TGTGCCAGCACCCCGGGACTAGAAAATGAGCAGTTCTTC	CASTPGLENEQFF
14	TRBD2	TRBV5-1	TRBJ2-7	few	TGCGCCAGCAGCGCTTTAGCGGGGGCCTACGAGCAGTACTTC	CASSALAGAYEQYF
15	NA	TRBV5-1	TRBJ1-2	NA	TGCGCCAGCTCGCCCAGGGACTATTCCTTCCGTGGCTACACCTTC	CASSPRDYSFRGYTF
16	TRBD1	TRBV28	TRBJ2-3	NA	TGTGCCAGCAGTTTGTCGGGACAGGGAGGCACAGATACGCAGTATTTT	CASSLSGQGGTDTQYF
16	TRBD2	TRBV19	TRBJ2-3	NA	TGTGCCAGTAGTACCCAAACTAGCGTTAGCACAGATACGCAGTATTTT	CASSTQTSVSTDTQYF
16	TRBD1	TRBV10-3	TRBJ2-7	NA	TGTGCCATCAGTGAACCAGGGGGCCCCACCACCTACGAGCAGTACTTC	CAISEPGGPTTYEQYF
14	NA	TRBV5-1	TRBJ2-1	NA	TGCGCCAGCAGCTACAGGACCTTACACTATGAGCAGTTCTTC	CASSYRTLHYEQFF
18	TRBD2	TRBV6-1	TRBJ2-3	NA	TGTGCCAGCAGTGAAGCCAATCTAGCGGGGGGAGGCACAGATACGCAGTATTTT	CASSEANLAGGGTDTQYF
16	TRBD1	TRBV5-1	TRBJ2-3	NA	TGCGCCAGCAGCGTTTACCCGGGACAGCACACAGATACGCAGTATTTT	CASSVYPGQHTDTQYF
17	TRBD1	TRBV5-1	TRBJ1-2	NA	TGCGCCAGCAGCTTGGCCACTCAAGACAGGGAACTCAATGGCTACACCTTC	CASSLATQDRELNGYTF
13	NA	TRBV10-3	TRBJ2-1	NA	TGTGCCATCAGTGTAGTGATGGACAATGAGCAGTTCTTC	CAISVVMDNEQFF
15	NA	TRBV6-1	TRBJ1-5	NA	TGTGCCAGCAGTGTTAGGGGCCTGGGCAATCAGCCCCAGCATTTT	CASSVRGLGNQPQHF
14	NA	TRBV7-6	TRBJ2-3	NA	TGTGCCAGCAGCTTAGCGGCCCCCACAGATACGCAGTATTTT	CASSLAAPTDTQYF
17	NA	TRBV4-1	TRBJ2-1	NA	TGCGCCAGCAGCCAAGTTCCGTGGGAGGGGGAGTACAATGAGCAGTTCTTC	CASSQVPWEGEYNEQFF
15	TRBD1	TRBV2	TRBJ2-4	NA	TGTGCCAGCAGTGAGACAGGGGGAACCAAAAACATTCAGTACTTC	CASSETGGTKNIQYF
15	NA	TRBV2	TRBJ2-6	NA	TGTGCCAGCGAAGGACAGCCCCCTGGGGCCAACGTCCTGACTTTC	CASEGQPPGANVLTF
13	TRBD1	TRBV19	TRBJ2-7	NA	TGTGCCAGCCACAGGGGTGAGGGATACGAGCAGTACTTC	CASHRGEGYEQYF
15	TRBD1	TRBV6-5	TRBJ2-7	NA	TGTGCCAGCAGTTACACCGAAACAGGGGCCTACGAGCAGTACTTC	CASSYTETGAYEQYF
14	TRBD1	TRBV5-4	TRBJ1-1	few	TGTGCCAGCAGCGAGACAGGGAGGAACACTGAAGCTTTCTTT	CASSETGRNTEAFF
14	NA	TRBV7-9	TRBJ1-1	NA	TGTGCCAGCAGCTATTCGGGTGGGAACACTGAAGCTTTCTTT	CASSYSGGNTEAFF
15	TRBD2	TRBV11-3	TRBJ2-7	once	TGTGCCAGCAGCTTAGGAGCTAGCGGGAGATACGAGCAGTACTTC	CASSLGASGRYEQYF
14	TRBD2	TRBV7-9	TRBJ2-1	NA	TGTGCCAGCAGCAGAGCGGGAACCTACAATGAGCAGTTCTTC	CASSRAGTYNEQFF
14	NA	TRBV19	TRBJ1-2	NA	TGTGCCAGTCGCGAAGGAACAGGTTGGGGTAGCTACACCTTC	CASREGTGWGSYTF
16	TRBD2	TRBV28	TRBJ2-7	NA	TGTGCCAGCACCTTAGAAGCGGGACTAGCGGATGACGAGCAGTACTTC	CASTLEAGLADDEQYF
16	TRBD2	TRBV5-4	TRBJ2-1	NA	TGTGCCAGCAGCTTGGACGGGACTAGCGGAGCCAATGAGCAGTTCTTC	CASSLDGTSGANEQFF